The 22 T cell receptor beta chains below all came from one sample that was sequenced in a study of blood T cell repertoires in COVID-19. Clones were read by immunoSEQ multiplex PCR, and TCRdb kept only the in-frame ones, dropping some. The repertoire holds about 220,000 clones, with about four fifths as singletons. Sequencing input: PBMCs or T cells enriched from blood (not recorded which). The receptors derive from a woman aged 55 to 70 who had recovered from COVID-19.

The rearrangement links TRBV5-1 to TRBJ2-3; possible D gene TRBD1, 5 bases. The CDR3 contains 16 residues. CDR1 is SGHRS and CDR2 is YFSETQ in the germline V gene. Trimming left V 1 base short and J 0 bases short, with 12 bases between. The CDR3 sequence: CASSLFRASSTDTQYF. In DNA form, the CDR3 reads TGCGCCAGCAGCTTGTTCAGGGCATCTAGCACAGATACGCAGTATTTT.

The chain joins TRBV6-5 to TRBJ1-2; no reliable D call. The length of the CDR3 is 12 residues. Germline V gene lookup returns CDR1 MNHEY and CDR2 SVGAGI. V was trimmed by 5 bases and J by 7 bases, leaving 11 bases between them. The CDR3 region is CASSPEGRGYTF. In DNA form, the CDR3 reads TGTGCCAGCAGTCCCGAGGGTCGTGGCTACACCTTC.

This chain joins TRBV15 and TRBJ1-6; D is unresolved. This CDR3 has 16 amino acids. Per the germline V gene, CDR1 is LNHNV and CDR2 is YYDKDF (reference sequence). The V end lost 0 bases, the J end lost 7 bases, and 13 bases lay between the germline ends. This CDR3 is CATSRDRLSGNSPLHF. CDR3 coding DNA: TGTGCCACCAGCAGAGATAGATTGAGCGGGAATTCACCCCTCCACTTT.

The rearrangement uses TRBV3-1 (or the pseudogene TRBV3-2) and TRBJ1-2; TRBD1 matches at 7 bases. J lost 4 bases, V lost 4 bases, and 9 bases had no gene match. CDR3 length: 15 amino acids. Germline V gene sequence: CDR1 LGHDT, CDR2 YNNKEL (reference sequence). The CDR3 sequence: CASSREGQVLYGYTF. For the CDR3, the DNA is TGTGCCAGCAGCCGGGAAGGACAGGTCCTCTATGGCTACACCTTC.

This chain's CDR3 is CASRGSGDTQYF. The CDR3 bases are TGCGCCAGCAGAGGTAGCGGAGATACGCAGTATTTT. The chain is built from TRBV4-1 and TRBJ2-3, with D perhaps matching TRBD2 (6 bases). This CDR3 spans 12 amino acids. Germline V gene data show CDR1 as MGHRA and CDR2 as YSYEKL. Deletions cut 6 bases from V and 5 bases from J, with 9 bases between.

The chain links TRBV19 to TRBJ2-1, with D possibly being TRBD1 (7 bases). Per germline, CDR1 LNHDA and CDR2 SQIVND (reference sequence). The V end was cut by 5 bases, the J end by 8 bases, with 16 bases between. The CDR3 totals 14 residues. CDR3 sequence: CASSPQTGRYEQFF. As DNA, the CDR3 is TGTGCCAGTAGTCCGCAGACAGGGAGGTATGAGCAGTTCTTC.

The CDR3 DNA is TGTGCCAGCAGCCAAATCGACAGGCAAGAGACCCAGTACTTC. Encoded protein: CASSQIDRQETQYF. V and J are TRBV3-1 (or the pseudogene TRBV3-2) and TRBJ2-5; a possible D gene is TRBD1 (6 bases). The CDR3 spans 14 residues. Germline V gives CDR1 LGHDT, CDR2 YNNKEL (reference sequence). The germline V and J ends were trimmed by 2 bases and 2 bases, with 9 bases remaining between them.

This chain joins TRBV11-2 and TRBJ2-7; tentatively, D is TRBD2 (6 bases). The CDR3 is 14 residues long. Trimming took 2 bases from V and 1 from J, leaving 9 bases between them. Germline V gives CDR1 SGHAT, CDR2 FQNNGV. CDR3 amino acids: CASSLWRGSYEQYF. DNA for the CDR3: TGTGCCAGCAGCTTATGGAGGGGTTCCTACGAGCAGTACTTC.

J is TRBJ1-2 and V is TRBV25-1; D possibly corresponds to TRBD1 (5 bases). The ends were cut back, 2 bases at V and 4 bases at J, with 14 bases in the middle. There are 15 residues in the CDR3. CDR1 is MGHDK and CDR2 is SYGVNS in the germline V gene. The CDR3: CASSEGGAMSYGYTF. CDR3 sequence (DNA): TGTGCCAGCAGTGAAGGAGGGGCCATGTCCTATGGCTACACCTTC.

This clone was recorded only once. The chain carries TRBV6-4 and TRBJ2-2; the D is unclear. Trimming took off 3 bases at V and 4 bases at J, with 6 bases between the two ends. The CDR3 sequence is 13 residues long. Germline assignment: CDR1 MRHNA and CDR2 SNTAGT. CDR3 bases: TGTGCCAGCAGTGAAGAGGTCACCGGGGAGCTGTTTTTT. The encoded protein is CASSEEVTGELFF.

The chain couples TRBV25-1 to TRBJ1-2; TRBD1 matches 7 bases. The CDR3 is 14 residues long. V lost 4 bases, J lost 4 bases, and 6 bases stayed unmatched. Germline V gene data show CDR1 as MGHDK and CDR2 as SYGVNS. The CDR3 DNA reads TGTGCCAGCAGTGGGACAGGACAAGTCTATGGCTACACCTTC. This gives the protein CASSGTGQVYGYTF.

V gene TRBV5-5 combines with J gene TRBJ2-7, with a tentative D call TRBD1 (5 bases). Trimming left V 1 base short and J 3 bases short, with 14 bases between. Looked up from germline, CDR1 is SGHKS and CDR2 is YYEKEE (reference sequence). This CDR3 comprises 15 residues. CDR3 nucleotide sequence: TGTGCCAGCAGCTTGATGCCAGGGTCCAACTACGAGCAGTACTTC. As protein: CASSLMPGSNYEQYF.

This chain connects TRBV11-3 to TRBJ2-2; D is possibly TRBD2 (6 bases). CDR1 and CDR2 from the germline V gene are SGHNT and YENEEA. The V end lost 2 bases, the J end lost 5 bases, and 12 bases lay between the germline ends. The CDR3 is made up of 15 amino acids. CDR3 nucleotides: TGTGCCAGCAGCTTACGAGGGAGGAGTACCGGGGAGCTGTTTTTT. Residues: CASSLRGRSTGELFF. Based on the CDR3 plus reference TRBV11-3 and TRBJ2-2, the full variable domain is EAGVVQSPRYKIIEKKQPVAFWCNPISGHNTLYWYLQNLGQGPELLIRYENEEAVDDSQLPKDRFSAERLKGVDSTLKIQPAELGDSAVYLCASSLRGRSTGELFFGEGSRLTVL.

V is TRBV6-5 and J is TRBJ2-6; D uncertain. There are 16 residues in the CDR3. The V gene's germline CDR1 is MNHEY and CDR2 SVGAGI. Trimming removed 1 base from V and 0 bases from J, with 7 bases in between. Here the CDR3 reads CASSYFVNSGANVLTF. The CDR3 coding sequence is TGTGCCAGCAGTTACTTCGTTAACTCTGGGGCCAACGTCCTGACTTTC.

The J gene is TRBJ1-5, the V gene TRBV12-3 or TRBV12-4; D remains unclear. The ends were cut back, 2 bases at V and 6 bases at J, with 5 bases in the middle. The CDR3 has 12 amino acids. Written as DNA, the CDR3 is TGTGCCAGCAGTTTATTTAGTCAGCCCCAGCATTTT. The encoded protein is CASSLFSQPQHF.

V usage is TRBV7-2 and J usage is TRBJ2-1; possibly TRBD2 for D (5 bases). The germline CDR1 and CDR2 sequences are SGHTA and FQGNSA. The CDR3 consists of 16 residues. The V gene lost 5 bases and the J gene lost 3 bases, with 17 bases spanning the gap. The DNA of the CDR3 is TGTGCCAGCAGCCGTATCAGCGGAACGTACTACAATGAGCAGTTCTTC. Amino acid sequence: CASSRISGTYYNEQFF.

The chain links TRBV25-1 to TRBJ1-4; unclear D gene. V dropped 5 bases and J dropped 2 bases, with 9 bases sitting between them. The length of the CDR3 is 14 residues. Germline V lookup: CDR1 MGHDK, CDR2 SYGVNS. Here the CDR3 DNA reads TGTGCCAGCAGTACCCCCGGGACTAATGAAAAACTGTTTTTT. Translated: CASSTPGTNEKLFF.

The V call is TRBV19, the J call TRBJ1-5, with 11 bases that match TRBD1. There are 17 residues in the CDR3. V was pared by 4 bases and J by 2 bases, with 7 bases of the junction left unmatched. Looked up from germline, CDR1 is LNHDA and CDR2 is SQIVND (reference sequence). For the CDR3, the DNA is TGTGCCAGTAGTAGCACGGACAGGGGGCTGGGCAATCAGCCCCAGCATTTT. Residues: CASSSTDRGLGNQPQHF.

The V gene is TRBV5-1, the J gene TRBJ2-5, with 8 bases lining up with TRBD1. CDR3 size: 15 residues. Germline-derived CDR1 and CDR2 are SGHRS and YFSETQ. V shed 2 bases and J 1 base; nucleotides not matched to a gene: 4. The CDR3 sequence is CASSLGQGFQETQYF. DNA of the CDR3: TGCGCCAGCAGCTTAGGACAGGGCTTCCAAGAGACCCAGTACTTC.

The rearrangement joins TRBV12-3 or TRBV12-4 to TRBJ1-2; tentative D call: TRBD1 (5 bases). The CDR3 contains 12 residues. The V and J ends lost 6 bases and 7 bases respectively, with 12 bases between them. The CDR3 spells CASRAGPGGYTF. Here the CDR3 DNA reads TGTGCCAGCAGAGCAGGGCCTGGTGGCTACACCTTC.

The V call is TRBV5-4, the J call TRBJ1-4; TRBD1 matches 8 bases. Germline assignment: CDR1 SGHNT and CDR2 YYREEE (reference sequence). V gave up 2 bases and J gave up 6 bases; unmatched junction bases: 6. The CDR3 covers 15 residues. CDR3 protein: CASSLRTGPDEKLFF. Written as DNA, the CDR3 is TGTGCCAGCAGCTTAAGGACAGGGCCCGATGAAAAACTGTTTTTT.

This clone was recorded at least ten times. The chain couples TRBV7-3 to TRBJ2-2, with 7 nucleotides matching TRBD1. The CDR3 totals 18 residues. Germline V gene data show CDR1 as SGHTA and CDR2 as FQGTGA. The junction had 17 bases not matched to a gene; V was cut back by 6 bases and J by 4 bases. Here the CDR3 DNA reads TGTGCCAGCAGTCAAGGACAGGTACACCTCCGTGGCACCGGGGAGCTGTTTTTT. Translation: CASSQGQVHLRGTGELFF.